This is a list of T cell receptor beta chains from one sample in a study of blood T cell repertoires in COVID-19. Measured with immunoSEQ multiplex PCR; TCRdb has only the in-frame clones, and not every one. The sample has 150,000 to 200,000 clones, around 85% seen once. Sequencing input: peripheral blood. The receptors were gathered from a woman aged 55-70 years with COVID-19, enrolled during active disease. CDR3s include the opening cysteine and the closing phenylalanine or tryptophan. A D gene is named only where the DNA matches it firmly. Not all rows give a size; the values are once, few, many and, for expanded clones, a class.

>-|-|TRBJ1-1|TRBV2
CASSETPGGSSEAFF
TGTGCCAGCAGTGAAACGCCGGGAGGGAGCTCTGAAGCTTTCTTT
>-|-|TRBJ2-3|TRBV19
CASKHRAPTDTQYF
TGTGCCAGTAAGCACAGGGCCCCCACAGATACGCAGTATTTT
>-|-|TRBJ2-2|TRBV7-6
CASSLELAANTGELFF
TGTGCCAGCAGCTTAGAACTAGCAGCGAACACCGGGGAGCTGTTTTTT
>TRBD2|once|TRBJ2-1|TRBV24-1
CATSVSGLYNEQFF
TGTGCCACCAGCGTTAGCGGGCTTTACAATGAGCAGTTCTTC
>-|-|TRBJ2-7|TRBV7-2
CASSGRTTGTSYEQYF
TGTGCCAGCAGCGGGAGAACGACAGGGACTTCCTACGAGCAGTACTTC
>TRBD1|-|TRBJ1-2|TRBV10-3
CATSRDRDLYGYTF
TGTGCCACTTCACGGGACAGGGACCTCTATGGCTACACCTTC
>TRBD1|-|TRBJ1-2|TRBV12-3/TRBV12-4
CASSSGTGDYTF
TGTGCCAGCAGTTCCGGGACAGGGGACTACACCTTC
>-|-|TRBJ2-5|TRBV28
CASTLNTHPRETQYF
TGTGCCAGCACCCTCAACACACATCCACGAGAGACCCAGTACTTC
>-|-|TRBJ2-7|TRBV12-3/TRBV12-4
CASSLTPGGPYF
TGTGCCAGCAGTTTAACCCCAGGAGGGCCTTACTTC
>TRBD2|-|TRBJ2-1|TRBV11-3
CASSSPWAGGPNFDEQFF
TGTGCCAGCAGCTCCCCCTGGGCGGGAGGGCCTAATTTCGATGAGCAGTTCTTC
>-|-|TRBJ2-3|TRBV27
CASIPTGVSADTQYF
TGTGCCAGCATCCCCACGGGGGTCTCGGCAGATACGCAGTATTTT
>-|-|TRBJ1-5|TRBV18
CASSPAGAHNQPQHF
TGTGCCAGCTCACCAGCGGGGGCGCACAATCAGCCCCAGCATTTT
>-|once|TRBJ2-2|TRBV14
CASSQIWGQNTGELFF
TGTGCCAGCAGCCAAATCTGGGGGCAAAATACCGGGGAGCTGTTTTTT
>-|-|TRBJ2-1|TRBV15
CATRLGEVYNEQFF
TGTGCCACCAGACTGGGAGAGGTTTACAATGAGCAGTTCTTC
>-|-|TRBJ1-2|TRBV5-1
CASSLRANYGYTF
TGCGCCAGCAGCTTAAGAGCTAACTATGGCTACACCTTC
>-|-|TRBJ2-1|TRBV19
CASSIEAYNNEQFF
TGTGCCAGTAGTATTGAGGCGTACAACAATGAGCAGTTCTTC
>-|-|TRBJ1-4|TRBV29-1
CSVGGAGKGEKLFF
TGCAGCGTTGGTGGTGCGGGGAAAGGGGAAAAACTGTTTTTT
>TRBD1|-|TRBJ1-5|TRBV2
CASSERTGGAGQPQHF
TGTGCCAGCAGTGAGAGGACAGGGGGCGCAGGGCAGCCCCAGCATTTT
>-|-|TRBJ2-2|TRBV19
CASSMGAGELFF
TGTGCCAGTAGTATGGGCGCCGGGGAGCTGTTTTTT
>-|-|TRBJ2-7|TRBV11-2
CASSMRLEDSYEQYF
TGTGCCAGCAGCATGCGACTGGAAGACTCCTACGAGCAGTACTTC
>-|few|TRBJ1-6|TRBV5-1
CASSYHRDSPLHF
TGCGCCAGCAGCTACCACAGGGACTCACCCCTCCACTTT
>TRBD2|-|TRBJ2-7|TRBV4-3
CASSPEGASGSYEQYF
TGCGCCAGCAGCCCTGAGGGGGCTAGCGGGAGCTACGAGCAGTACTTC
>-|-|TRBJ2-7|TRBV27
CASSSHGVQSYEQYF
TGTGCCAGCAGTTCCCACGGGGTTCAATCCTACGAGCAGTACTTC
>TRBD2|-|TRBJ2-7|TRBV7-9
CASSLISGRVYEQYF
TGTGCCAGCAGCTTAATCAGCGGGAGGGTCTACGAGCAGTACTTC
>-|-|TRBJ1-1|TRBV28
CASSPPRGTEAFF
TGTGCCAGCAGTCCCCCCAGGGGCACTGAAGCTTTCTTT
>TRBD2|-|TRBJ2-3|TRBV5-1
CASSPKTSGVTDTQYF
TGCGCCAGCAGCCCTAAGACTAGCGGAGTCACAGATACGCAGTATTTT
>TRBD1|-|TRBJ2-6|TRBV25-1
CATLTGGYSGANVLTF
TGTGCCACCCTGACAGGGGGCTACTCTGGGGCCAACGTCCTGACTTTC
>-|-|TRBJ1-6|TRBV19
CASSNGRTDNSPLHF
TGTGCCAGTAGTAACGGTCGGACAGATAATTCACCCCTCCACTTT
>TRBD1|-|TRBJ2-7|TRBV3-1/TRBV3-2
CASSQSDRVSCYEQYF
TGTGCCAGCAGCCAGTCGGACAGGGTGTCTTGCTACGAGCAGTACTTC
>TRBD2|few|TRBJ2-3|TRBV7-9
CASSLASGLAGTDTQYF
TGTGCCAGCAGCTTAGCCTCCGGACTAGCGGGCACAGATACGCAGTATTTT
>TRBD1|-|TRBJ1-2|TRBV7-2
CASTPQGGHRGGGYTF
TGTGCCAGCACCCCGCAGGGGGGACACCGAGGCGGTGGCTACACCTTC
>TRBD1|-|TRBJ2-7|TRBV27
CASTSGGVYEQYF
TGTGCCAGCACCTCAGGGGGCGTGTACGAGCAGTACTTC
>TRBD2|-|TRBJ2-1|TRBV7-3
CASSSAAASGSREQFF
TGTGCCAGCAGCTCGGCCGCGGCTAGCGGGTCCCGGGAGCAGTTCTTC
>TRBD1|-|TRBJ1-5|TRBV19
CASSLDRAPNQPQHF
TGTGCCAGTAGCCTAGACAGGGCCCCCAATCAGCCCCAGCATTTT
>-|-|TRBJ2-7|TRBV7-8
CASSLGVAVSYEQYF
TGTGCCAGCAGCTTAGGGGTAGCGGTCTCCTACGAGCAGTACTTC
>-|-|TRBJ2-1|TRBV3-1/TRBV3-2
CASSQAGSTEQFF
TGTGCCAGCAGCCAAGCGGGTAGCACTGAGCAGTTCTTC
>TRBD2|-|TRBJ2-1|TRBV27
CASSLGVAGGKGEQFF
TGTGCCAGCAGTTTAGGGGTAGCGGGAGGTAAGGGTGAGCAGTTCTTC
>-|-|TRBJ1-1|TRBV9
CASSPMGHLSEAFF
TGTGCCAGCAGCCCGATGGGACACCTCTCTGAAGCTTTCTTT
>TRBD1|once|TRBJ1-4|TRBV6-5
CASRPDRAGEKLFF
TGTGCCAGCAGACCAGACAGGGCGGGGGAAAAACTGTTTTTT
>TRBD2|-|TRBJ2-3|TRBV4-3
CASSQAGSGRNTDTQYF
TGCGCCAGCAGCCAAGCGGGTAGCGGGAGGAATACAGATACGCAGTATTTT
>TRBD1|-|TRBJ2-3|TRBV2
CASSADRGGTDTQYF
TGTGCCAGCAGTGCCGACAGGGGAGGAACAGATACGCAGTATTTT
>-|once|TRBJ1-1|TRBV4-3
CASSQTVTNTEAFF
TGCGCCAGCAGCCAGACAGTGACGAACACTGAAGCTTTCTTT
>TRBD1|once|TRBJ2-7|TRBV7-9
CASSLAPGQSYEQYF
TGTGCCAGCAGCTTAGCGCCGGGACAGTCCTACGAGCAGTACTTC
>-|-|TRBJ2-3|TRBV27
CASRRDSLTQYF
TGTGCCAGCCGCCGGGACTCCCTAACGCAGTATTTT
>-|-|TRBJ2-2|TRBV5-4
CASSTDRDYTGELFF
TGTGCCAGCAGCACTGACAGGGACTACACCGGGGAGCTGTTTTTT
>-|-|TRBJ1-1|TRBV30
CAWSVGQGTEAFF
TGTGCCTGGAGTGTAGGTCAGGGGACTGAAGCTTTCTTT
>TRBD1|once|TRBJ1-5|TRBV10-1
CASSEPMDRGSNQPQHF
TGCGCCAGCAGTGAGCCCATGGACAGGGGTAGCAATCAGCCCCAGCATTTT
>TRBD2|-|TRBJ2-1|TRBV24-1
CATSDLSLAGGDYNEQFF
TGTGCCACCAGTGATTTGAGTTTAGCGGGAGGGGACTACAATGAGCAGTTCTTC
>TRBD2|-|TRBJ2-1|TRBV7-2
CASRSTSGSFYLEQFF
TGTGCCAGCAGGTCGACTAGCGGGAGTTTTTATCTTGAGCAGTTCTTC
>-|-|TRBJ1-3|TRBV19
CASQRGKGNTIYF
TGTGCCAGCCAAAGGGGGAAGGGTAACACCATATATTTT
>TRBD1|-|TRBJ1-2|TRBV19
CASSGQGNYGYTF
TGTGCCAGTAGCGGACAGGGGAACTATGGCTACACCTTC
>TRBD2|-|TRBJ2-3|TRBV15
CATSREGAGTDTQYF
TGTGCCACCAGCAGAGAAGGAGCGGGGACAGATACGCAGTATTTT
>-|-|TRBJ2-6|TRBV15
CATSSQTVSGANVLTF
TGTGCCACCAGCAGTCAGACAGTCTCTGGGGCCAACGTCCTGACTTTC
>TRBD1|-|TRBJ2-5|TRBV28
CASSLLGTGHRKTQYF
TGTGCCAGCAGTTTATTAGGGACAGGGCACAGGAAGACCCAGTACTTC
>-|-|TRBJ1-2|TRBV19
CASESGNYGYTF
TGTGCCAGTGAATCGGGGAACTATGGCTACACCTTC
>TRBD1|-|TRBJ1-2|TRBV24-1
CATSDQQGAAGYTF
TGTGCCACCAGTGATCAGCAGGGGGCTGCCGGCTACACCTTC
>-|-|TRBJ1-6|TRBV30
CAWRTEDYSPLHF
TGTGCCTGGAGAACAGAGGACTATTCACCCCTCCACTTT